A single sample gave rise to the 23 T cell receptor beta chains below, sequenced in a study of T cell repertoires in cytomegalovirus infection. MiXCR was run by TCRdb on the reads, yielding one entry per CDR3 protein. The table has some 920,000 distinct CDR3 sequences, 31% seen once; the top ten hold over 12%. These receptors are not linked to any known antigen. The specimen was cultured CD8+ T cells from PBMCs, collected from culture after CMV antigen stimulation. All receptors come from a human donor in good health (CMV status not recorded). Some clones in this sample may be carry-over from other donors' samples.

The chain is built from TRBV4-3 and TRBJ2-1; TRBD2 agrees at 8 bases. This CDR3 comprises 14 residues. Losses at the gene ends were 0 bases for V and 9 bases for J; bases not matched to a gene: 4. Germline CDR1 reads LGHNA; CDR2 reads YSLEER. CDR3 region: CASSQERGEPEQFF. The CDR3 DNA reads as TGCGCCAGCAGCCAAGAGCGGGGGGAACCTGAGCAGTTCTTC.

This clonotype was counted ten times or more. The gene calls are TRBV27 and TRBJ2-1; D not certain. The CDR3 length is 13 residues. The germline V gene has CDR1 MNHEY and CDR2 SMNVEV (reference sequence). Trimming took 6 bases from V and 5 from J, leaving 11 bases between them. CDR3 sequence (DNA): TGTGCCAGCAGCCTGACCCGGAACAATGAGCAGTTCTTC. It is translated as CASSLTRNNEQFF.

Comment on this clonotype: Lacking the conserved final phenylalanine or tryptophan, this CDR3 likely reflects a read error. The CDR3 region has the DNA TGTGCCAGCAGCCTCGGACAGGGGAGCAATCAGCCCCAGCATTCT. Amino acid sequence: CASSLGQGSNQPQHS. This chain joins TRBV7-6 and TRBJ1-5; 9 bases align to TRBD1. There are 15 residues in the CDR3. The germline CDR1 and CDR2 sequences are SGHVS and FNYEAQ. V lost 5 bases and J lost 1; bases outside the gene matches: 3.

CDR3 residues: CASKQDFYGYTF. CDR3 bases: TGTGCCTCAAAACAGGACTTCTATGGCTACACCTTC. This sequence joins TRBV19 and TRBJ1-2; D might be TRBD1 (5 bases). Germline CDR1 and CDR2: LNHDA and SQIVND (reference sequence). The germline V and J ends were trimmed by 11 bases and 4 bases, with 14 bases remaining between them. CDR3 size: 12 residues.

This clonotype was seen a handful of times. The chain combines TRBV4-1 with TRBJ2-7; TRBD1 agrees at 7 bases. Germline lookup yields CDR1 MGHRA and CDR2 YSYEKL. This CDR3 region has 15 residues. V was pared by 0 bases and J by 4 bases, with 6 bases of the junction left unmatched. CDR3: CASSQETGNLYEQYF. The DNA for the CDR3 is TGCGCCAGCAGCCAAGAGACAGGGAATCTATACGAGCAGTACTTC.

The V and J genes are TRBV28 and TRBJ2-5; possible D gene TRBD2, 5 bases. Trimming stripped 6 bases from V and 4 bases from J, with 18 bases between. Germline V gene sequence: CDR1 MDHEN, CDR2 SYDVKM. The CDR3 is 15 residues long. CDR3 loop: CASSRTRGNGETQYF. DNA for the CDR3: TGTGCCAGCAGCCGCACTCGGGGAAACGGAGAGACCCAGTACTTC. The whole variable domain, filled in from reference TRBV28 and TRBJ2-5, reads DVKVTQSSRYLVKRTGEKVFLECVQDMDHENMFWYRQDPGLGLRLIYFSYDVKMKEKGDIPEGYSVSREKKERFSLILESASTNQTSMYLCASSRTRGNGETQYFGPGTRLLVL.

The chain carries TRBV6-1 and TRBJ2-3; D is undetermined. In germline, CDR1 is MNHNS, CDR2 SASEGT. Deletions cut 6 bases from V and 2 bases from J, with 15 bases between. CDR3 length: 15 residues. DNA for the CDR3: TGTGCCAGCAGCCCCTTAGAAAGTCCCACAGATACGCAGTATTTT. This sequence encodes CASSPLESPTDTQYF.

The CDR3 region is CASSLFASRGDEKLFF. The CDR3 DNA reads as TGTGCCAGCAGTTTATTTGCATCACGTGGGGATGAAAAACTGTTTTTT. This sequence joins TRBV27 and TRBJ1-4; D gene ambiguous. The ends were cut back, 1 base at V and 6 bases at J, with 15 bases in the middle. The CDR3 is made up of 16 amino acids. The germline gives CDR1 MNHEY, CDR2 SMNVEV (reference sequence).

The chain links TRBV19 to TRBJ2-1, with D perhaps TRBD1 or TRBD2 (5 bases each). This CDR3 comprises 15 residues. CDR1 and CDR2 (germline): LNHDA, SQIVND (reference sequence). Trimming shortened V by 1 base and J by 2 bases, and 9 bases separated the two germline ends. CDR3 protein: CASSIGGTPYNEQFF. DNA for the CDR3: TGTGCCAGTAGTATAGGGGGGACCCCCTACAATGAGCAGTTCTTC. Full variable domain (outside the CDR3, taken from reference TRBV19 and TRBJ2-1): DGGITQSPKYLFRKEGQNVTLSCEQNLNHDAMYWYRQDPGQGLRLIYYSQIVNDFQKGDIAEGYSVSREKKESFPLTVTSAQKNPTAFYLCASSIGGTPYNEQFFGPGTRLTVL.

This clonotype was recorded at least ten times. The chain joins TRBV7-6 to TRBJ1-1, with D tentatively TRBD1 (5 bases). CDR3 length: 14 residues. Trimming cost V 0 bases and J 0 bases, with 5 bases left between them. Germline-derived CDR1 and CDR2 are SGHVS and FNYEAQ. The CDR3 reads CASSLATVNTEAFF. CDR3 coding DNA: TGTGCCAGCAGCTTAGCGACAGTGAACACTGAAGCTTTCTTT.

In its sample, this clonotype was seen a few times. This sequence joins TRBV4-2 and TRBJ2-2; possibly TRBD2 for D (5 bases). V was trimmed by 3 bases and J by 0 bases, leaving 14 bases between them. Germline CDR1 and CDR2: LGHNA and YNFKEQ. The CDR3 runs to 17 residues. The CDR3 bases are TGTGCCAGCAGCCACCATCGGGGAACATCGAACACCGGGGAGCTGTTTTTT. Translated: CASSHHRGTSNTGELFF.

This clonotype was seen ten or more times. V usage is TRBV7-4 and J usage is TRBJ1-1; the D gene is possibly TRBD1 (5 bases). V was clipped by 1 base and J by 5 bases, with 14 bases between them. The CDR3 has 15 amino acids. Per germline, CDR1 SGHVT and CDR2 SQSDAQ. This CDR3 reads CASSLGTKYETEAFF. The DNA for the CDR3 is TGTGCCAGCAGCTTAGGGACAAAGTATGAGACTGAAGCTTTCTTT.

In this sample, this clonotype turned up many times. The chain employs TRBV7-2 and TRBJ2-7; TRBD2 aligns across 7 bases. Looked up from germline, CDR1 is SGHTA and CDR2 is FQGNSA. CDR3 length equals 15 residues. J gave up 0 bases and V 4 bases, and 6 bases lay outside the gene matches. The CDR3 loop is CASSSPGGVSYEQYF. The CDR3, as DNA: TGTGCCAGCAGCTCCCCTGGGGGGGTCTCCTACGAGCAGTACTTC.

This clonotype came up many times. The CDR3 DNA follows: TGTGCCAGCAGCTTAGGCCAGGGGGTTCAGCCCCAGCATTTT. Amino acids: CASSLGQGVQPQHF. The J gene is TRBJ1-5, the V gene TRBV5-6, with 7 bases that match TRBD1. With V trimmed by 2 bases and J by 6 bases, 5 bases remained unmatched. The CDR3 loop spans 14 amino acids. Germline lookup yields CDR1 SGHDT and CDR2 YYEEEE.

As regards this clonotype: The junction and the germline gene differ at one end; a read error may be behind it. The CDR3 DNA follows: TGTGCCAACAGCCCCGGCGCAGCGGTGTCCTACGAGCAGTACTTC. This codes for CANSPGAAVSYEQYF. The chain uses TRBV7-8 and TRBJ2-7; possibly TRBD2 for D (5 bases). Germline assignment: CDR1 SGHVS and CDR2 FQNEAQ. The CDR3 sequence is 15 residues long. The entire variable domain, with the rest obtained from reference TRBV7-8 and TRBJ2-7, is as follows: GAGVSQSPRYKVAKRGQDVALRCDPISGHVSLFWYQQALGQGPEFLTYFQNEAQLDKSGLPSDRFFAERPEGSVSTLKIQRTQQEDSAVYLCANSPGAAVSYEQYFGPGTRLTVT.

This clonotype was counted between two and nine times. CDR3 amino acids: CASSPGTGFADTQYF. DNA of the CDR3: TGTGCCAGCAGCCCCGGTACAGGGTTTGCAGATACGCAGTATTTT. The chain has TRBV27 and TRBJ2-3; D might be TRBD1 (6 bases). V lost 6 bases to trimming and J lost 4 bases, with 17 bases between them. The CDR3 sequence is 15 residues long. Germline V gene sequence: CDR1 MNHEY, CDR2 SMNVEV (reference sequence).

This clonotype was seen many times. The V gene is TRBV7-8, the J gene TRBJ2-7, with D possibly being TRBD2 (5 bases). This CDR3 spans 14 amino acids. CDR1 is SGHVS and CDR2 is FQNEAQ in the germline V gene. The V and J ends lost 5 bases and 0 bases respectively, with 11 bases between them. The CDR3 bases are TGTGCCAGCAGCCAACATGGGAGCTCCTACGAGCAGTACGTC. Translation gives CASSQHGSSYEQYV.

The chain carries TRBV28 and TRBJ2-5; a possible D gene is TRBD2 (6 bases). This CDR3 contains 17 residues. The ends were cut back, 10 bases at V and 0 bases at J, with 24 bases in the middle. Germline V gives CDR1 MDHEN, CDR2 SYDVKM. As DNA, the CDR3 is TGTGCCACCGAGCCCCTAGCCCGGGGACTGTACCAAGAGACCCAGTACTTC. It translates to CATEPLARGLYQETQYF.

To note about this clonotype: This may be a read error: a much more frequent sequence differs by one nucleotide. This chain joins TRBV7-2 and TRBJ2-1, with D hard to call. The CDR3 is 13 amino acids. Germline-derived CDR1 and CDR2 are SGHTA and FQGNSA. CDR3 coding DNA: TGTGCCAGCATCTTAGCCCACAACAATGAGCAGTTCTTC. Its protein is CASILAHNNEQFF.

The gene calls are TRBV15 and TRBJ2-6; TRBD1 agrees at 9 bases. Per the germline V gene, CDR1 is LNHNV and CDR2 is YYDKDF (reference sequence). The junction had 8 bases not matched to a gene; V was cut back by 9 bases and J by 2 bases. CDR3 length: 16 residues. The CDR3 is CATVRDRVAGANVLTF. DNA of the CDR3: TGTGCCACTGTCCGGGACAGGGTTGCTGGGGCCAACGTCCTGACTTTC.

A few counts support this clonotype. The V gene is TRBV2, the J gene TRBJ1-6; tentatively, D is TRBD1 (5 bases). Germline CDR1 and CDR2: SNHLY and FYNNEI. This CDR3 comprises 14 residues. V lost 6 bases to trimming and J lost 8 bases, with 14 bases between them. The CDR3 protein is CASSRGHGYSPLHF. The CDR3 nucleotides are TGTGCCAGCAGCCGAGGACACGGTTATTCACCCCTCCACTTT.

The gene calls are TRBV6-4 and TRBJ2-7, with D perhaps TRBD2 (5 bases). The germline V gene encodes CDR1 MRHNA and CDR2 SNTAGT. The CDR3 sequence is 13 residues long. V lost 8 bases and J 3 bases, leaving 14 bases between the germline ends. CDR3 sequence (DNA): TGTGCCAGCGTAGCCAGTAGCGACTACGAGCAGTACGTC. Residues: CASVASSDYEQYV.

This clonotype was detected only a few times. The V call is TRBV24-1, the J call TRBJ2-2, with 9 bases aligning to TRBD1. The CDR3 loop spans 15 amino acids. After removal of 4 bases from V and 5 bases from J, the junction contained 4 bases not matched to a gene. Germline V gene sequence: CDR1 KGHDR, CDR2 SFDVKD. The CDR3 DNA sequence: TGTGCCACCAGTGACCAGGACAGGGGAACCGGGGAGCTGTTTTTT. This encodes CATSDQDRGTGELFF.